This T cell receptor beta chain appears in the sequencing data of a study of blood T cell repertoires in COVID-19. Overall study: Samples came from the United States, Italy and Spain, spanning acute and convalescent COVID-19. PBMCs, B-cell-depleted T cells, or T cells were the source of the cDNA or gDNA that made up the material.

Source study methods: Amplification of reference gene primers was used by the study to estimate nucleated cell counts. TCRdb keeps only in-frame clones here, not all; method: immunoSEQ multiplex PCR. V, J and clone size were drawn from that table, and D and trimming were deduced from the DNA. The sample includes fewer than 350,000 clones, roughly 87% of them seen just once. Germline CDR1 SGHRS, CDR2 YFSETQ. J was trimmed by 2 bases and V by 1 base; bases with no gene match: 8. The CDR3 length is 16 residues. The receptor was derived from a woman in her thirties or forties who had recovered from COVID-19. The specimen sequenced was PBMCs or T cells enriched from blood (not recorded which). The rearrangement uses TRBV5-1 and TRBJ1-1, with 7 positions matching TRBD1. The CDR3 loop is CASSLLMQGVNTEAFF. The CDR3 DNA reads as TGCGCCAGCAGCTTGCTAATGCAGGGGGTTAACACTGAAGCTTTCTTT.